One T cell receptor beta chain is described in this entry. The data were taken from a study of control samples from healthy donors and cancer patients. In germline, CDR1 is DFQATT, CDR2 SNEGSKA (reference sequence). V dropped 3 bases and J dropped 1 base, with 16 bases sitting between them. The CDR3 loop spans 16 amino acids. Measured with immunoSEQ multiplex PCR; TCRdb has only the in-frame clones, and not every one. The sample holds 120,000 to 150,000 clones, approximately 90% seen once. The sample was blood. The origin of this receptor is a woman in her twenties or thirties in good health. V gene TRBV20-1 combines with J gene TRBJ2-1; D might be TRBD1 (5 bases). CDR3 residues: CSASSRQGNSYNEQFF. CDR3 DNA sequence: TGCAGTGCTAGTTCGAGGCAGGGTAATTCCTACAATGAGCAGTTCTTC.